This TCR beta chain was sequenced during a study of cytomegalovirus exposure and HLA in healthy donors listed by TCRdb under 2017. The study in broad terms: In an earlier analysis of 450 to 750 of the donors, under 300 Gb of sequence data and 100 million or so unique TCR beta sequences from 150 million to 200 million T cells were reported. Of the roughly 400 genotyped donors, approximately 82% fell in the genetic ancestry cluster associated with self-reported Caucasian donors. To decide whether each TCR beta V gene segment behaved as functional or pseudogenic, an earlier analysis of approximately 590 of the donors relied on high-throughput TCR beta sequencing. Every repertoire in the discovery cohort had been generated on one and the same sequencing platform. In addition to the first cohort of 666 subjects, a separate validation cohort of 130 or so different subjects was used. On average, around 200,000 unique TCR beta nucleotide sequences were sequenced per donor among about 400 genotyped donors of the cohort, with roughly 18% of those sequences being non-productive. The study aimed to test whether signatures of past pathogen exposure could be identified by cataloging public T cell receptors. An early release covering roughly 580 HLA-typed donors comprised approximately 290 gigabases of sequencing data and tens of millions of unique TCR sequences. The study combined high-throughput TCR immunosequencing, statistical association of individual TCRs with disease status, and machine learning to predict cytomegalovirus infection status. Rather than drawing on any new phenotypic data, the later analysis identified candidate immune exposures from TCR beta sequences and the way those sequences occurred across donors. The study used immunosequencing to profile the T cell repertoires of about 670 subjects and linked those repertoires to cytomegalovirus serostatus. To study patterns of TCR occurrence, a later analysis re-analyzed previously published TCR beta repertoires from around 670 donors and added high-resolution HLA genotyping. A later genetic analysis took genome-wide SNP genotypes for about 65% of the roughly 670 donors and used that subset as a discovery cohort. Class I and class II HLA loci were covered by the typing at four-digit resolution. The number of donors typed differed by locus, with roughly 620-630 for A, B, C, DRB1 and DQB1, approximately 500 for DQA1, 600 to 610 for DPA1, and some 470 for DPB1. Five DR-DQ haplotypes were treated as single units for association and clustering because of strong linkage in the cohort. Alongside the repertoire data, information on donor age, sex, ethnicity and CMV serostatus was compiled. Overall study results and their limits: According to a later analysis, parvovirus B19, influenza, CMV and Epstein-Barr virus appeared linked to several top co-occurrence clusters. The authors suggested that the approach could potentially be extended to other disease states and immunological phenotypes. In a later analysis, most CMV-associated TCR beta chains were found to appear HLA-restricted, with HLA associations seemingly driven largely by CMV exposure. For the cohort, immune exposure information was limited to CMV serostatus. When HLA alleles, especially DR and DQ, strongly co-occurred, TCR associations were difficult to assign to individual alleles. In vitro tests confirmed that a few of the cytomegalovirus-associated TCR beta chains recognize cytomegalovirus antigens. Specific HLA alleles were associated with 16,951 TCR beta sequences at a false discovery rate of 0.05 in a later analysis. A cluster of highly shared sequence variants was judged likely to represent a technical artifact of the sequencing pipeline. Some 16 rarely observed V segments, including chromosome 9 orphons, were excluded from the earlier analysis of about 600 of the donors because counts were too low. Across donors, most TCR sequences were observed very rarely, whereas some public TCRs were present in many individuals. A later analysis found that HLA-associated TCR beta chains were more clonally expanded and had lower generation probabilities than equally common non-associated chains. Presence/absence analyses assumed roughly uniform sequencing depth across donors, an assumption that may not hold. In a later analysis, TCR association rates were found to vary across HLA loci, with the most associated TCRs seen for DRB1 alleles and the fewest for HLA-C alleles. Cytomegalovirus status was reported to be diagnosed by the classifier with high specificity and sensitivity in both the original and validation cohorts. The study listed approximately 150 TCR beta chains as associated with cytomegalovirus. Broadly in line with IMGT annotations, most TCR beta V segments showed up in productive rearrangements about 87% or about 30% of the time in an earlier analysis of 587 of the donors. This cohort had only TCR beta chains sequenced, and the lack of alpha or paired-chain data limited which features could be detected. Because HLA typing was unavailable for some donors at each locus, only the typed subset was used in association tests. A further reported finding was that TCR beta sequences accurately predicted the HLA-A and HLA-B alleles for most subjects in the first cohort. Correlated functional status among segregating V segments might reflect linkage disequilibrium, but an unknown experimental factor could not be ruled out. In a later genetic analysis, fewer N-insertions in productive TCRs were reported among donors in an Asian-associated ancestry cluster than the roughly 700-donor mean. A later genetic analysis associated a missense DCLRE1C variant with V-gene and J-gene trimming of TCR beta chains, and an independent cohort replicated the association. The 87-base-pair reads could not distinguish some IMGT-functional V segments, including TRBV6-2 and TRBV6-3, so those segments were excluded.

This clone showed up just once. Its antigen is still unknown. No much larger clone is present one base from it, and per-base qualities are unavailable. V sheds 2 bases and J sheds 5 bases, leaving 7 bases between their ends. The CDR3 has 12 amino acids, counting the end cysteine and phenylalanine. Only the CDR3 DNA is retained, 36 bases long and in frame from the first base. CDR1 and CDR2 (ENHRY, SYGVKD) derive from the germline V gene. The library was built by means of the immunoSEQ multiplex PCR assay. For the multiplex PCR, a mixture combining 60 forward primers for TCR Vbeta segments and 13 reverse primers for TCR Jbeta segments was used. The CDR3 region of rearranged TCR beta genes was amplified from genomic DNA by a multiplex PCR assay. The amplified TCR beta libraries were sequenced on the Illumina HiSeq System as 87-base-pair reads. The paper's processing steps were these. A later analysis counted 75 million to 100 million unique TCR beta chains across the 670 or so repertoires, and 9.5 million to 11 million of these chains were shared by at least two donors. Raw reads were error-corrected and collapsed into unique sequences with a nearest-neighbor algorithm that merged closely related sequences to remove PCR and sequencing errors. To assign V, D and J gene segments, CDR3 sequences were aligned to IMGT reference sequences. Each retained sequence needed at least a six-nucleotide match to both a V gene segment and a J gene segment. A rearrangement counted as productive if the CDR3 had no stop codons and remained in frame with V and J, and every other rearrangement counted as non-productive. CDR3 was defined by IMGT convention, running from the second conserved V-encoded cysteine to the conserved J-encoded phenylalanine. In an earlier analysis of 550 to 650 of the donors, sequences lacking an unambiguous match to a single V gene segment were excluded. In an earlier analysis of roughly 500 of the donors, V segments were called functional above 56.7% productive rearrangements and were called segregating when the between-donor standard deviation exceeded 5%. To diagnose cytomegalovirus status from the catalog of TCR beta chain sequences, a statistical classification framework was built. A later analysis assigned V and J genes by comparing TCR nucleotide sequences with IMGT/GENE-DB human TR gene sequences. In a later analysis, CDR3 sequences and most-parsimonious VDJ recombination scenarios were assigned using the TCRdist pipeline. In a later analysis, every TCR beta chain was defined by the combination of its CDR3 amino acid sequence and its V-gene family, and reads without a unique V-gene family were dropped. In a later analysis, around 650 highly shared, low-generation-probability nucleotide sequences were removed to address suspected cross-contamination and a sequencing artifact. A later analysis calculated a clonal expansion index for each public chain from normalized within-repertoire ranks of inferred template counts. A later analysis computed generation probabilities with a VDJ recombination model fitted to out-of-frame rearrangements, and checked the results against IGoR. In a later analysis, TCR-TCR, TCR-HLA and TCR-CMV co-occurrence was scored with hypergeometric tests, and a repertoire-size bias correction was applied to TCR pairs. To estimate false discovery rates, a later analysis permuted the HLA or CMV assignments 20 times. A later analysis grouped co-occurring TCRs with DBSCAN, adding TCRdist sequence similarity when clustering within HLA-allele-positive subsets. For co-occurrence clustering, repertoires with fewer than 30,000 or more than 120,000 public chains were excluded, along with about five repertoires with anomalous nucleotide sharing. Sourced from immuneACCESS, this table was stored by TCRdb with only in-frame sequences that have V and J called. A share of the clones is absent; for the studies checked, an unresolved V gene accounts for under half, and the remainder has no known explanation. V, J and clone size reflect that table, while D and trimming were determined from the DNA. The sample records under 150,000 clones, under 85% of which are singletons. The ten largest make up more than 1.5% of the sample.

The cohort comprised more than 550 healthy bone marrow donors. Cohort members were all nominally healthy when sampled, although unrecorded immune exposures were likely present. The donor was CMV seronegative and belonged to the group of 350 or so seronegative cohort members. A peripheral blood sample was provided by each donor, and peripheral blood mononuclear cells were used for TCR beta sequencing. The Qiagen DNeasy Blood Extraction Kit was used to extract genomic DNA from the blood cell samples. This receptor was obtained from a boy between 10 and 17 years old in good health and CMV-seronegative. The specimen sequenced was PBMCs. The V gene is TRBV10-3 and the J gene is TRBJ2-7, with TRBD2 perhaps the D gene, on 5 matching bases. The CDR3 region: CAISEKRHEQYF. The DNA reads TGTGCCATCAGTGAGAAGCGGCACGAGCAGTACTTC.